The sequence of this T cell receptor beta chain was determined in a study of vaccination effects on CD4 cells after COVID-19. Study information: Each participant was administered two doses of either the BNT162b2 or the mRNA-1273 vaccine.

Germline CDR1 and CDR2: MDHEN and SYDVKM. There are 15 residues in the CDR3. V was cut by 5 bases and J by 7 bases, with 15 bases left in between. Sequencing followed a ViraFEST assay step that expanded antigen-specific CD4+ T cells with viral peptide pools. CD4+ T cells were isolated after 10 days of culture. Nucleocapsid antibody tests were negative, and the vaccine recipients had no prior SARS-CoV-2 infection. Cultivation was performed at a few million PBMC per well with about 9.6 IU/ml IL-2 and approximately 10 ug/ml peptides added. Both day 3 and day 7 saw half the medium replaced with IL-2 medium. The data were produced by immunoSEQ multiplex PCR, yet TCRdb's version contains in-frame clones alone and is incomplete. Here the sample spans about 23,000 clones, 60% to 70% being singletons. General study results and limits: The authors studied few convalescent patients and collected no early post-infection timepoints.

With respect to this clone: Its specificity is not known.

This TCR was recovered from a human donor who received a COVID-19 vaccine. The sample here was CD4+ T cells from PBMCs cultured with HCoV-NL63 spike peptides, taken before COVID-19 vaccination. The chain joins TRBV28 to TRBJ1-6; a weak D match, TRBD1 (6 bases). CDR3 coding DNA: TGTGCCAGCAGTAAAACAGGGTGGGCAAATTCACCCCTCCACTTT. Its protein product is CASSKTGWANSPLHF.